Shown below are 30 T cell receptor beta chains from a single sample sequenced in a study of vaccination effects on CD4 cells after COVID-19 (dated by TCRdb to 2022 to 2024). Their specific antigens are unknown. After 10 days of culture, CD4+ T cells were isolated with the EasySep CD4+ T cell isolation kit. Convalescent patients had PCR-confirmed SARS-CoV-2 infection between March and December 2020, before Alpha, Beta and Delta variants emerged in the United States. Participants received two doses of either the BNT162b2 or the mRNA-1273 mRNA SARS-CoV-2 vaccine. Receptors were amplified or captured by the immunoSEQ multiplex PCR assay. TCRdb stores this immuneACCESS table with in-frame sequences only. Part of the clones is absent; in the studies checked, under half of the shortfall reflects unresolved V genes, and no reason is known for the rest. This sample gives about 50,000 clones in total; 65% to 75% of them show up just once. About 5.4% of the sample comes from the top ten.

Sequenced material: CD4+ T cells from PBMCs cultured without peptide, taken after COVID-19 vaccination. The receptors here all came from a human donor who had a prior SARS-CoV-2 infection.

The chain joins TRBV10-3 to TRBJ2-1; 7 bases agree with TRBD2. Germline CDR1 reads ENHRY; CDR2 reads SYGVKD. The J segment lost 10 bases and the V segment lost 6 bases, leaving 15 bases of the junction unmatched. The CDR3 spans 15 residues. The CDR3 reads CAISERGPSPNEQFF. DNA for the CDR3: TGTGCCATCAGCGAGCGGGGCCCGTCGCCCAACGAGCAGTTCTTC.

In DNA, the CDR3 is TGTGCCAGCAATATCCGGCTAGCGGGACTGGCAAATGAGCAGTTCTTC. Protein: CASNIRLAGLANEQFF. The chain has TRBV28 and TRBJ2-1, with 9 nucleotides matching TRBD2. Trimming removed 7 bases from V and 7 bases from J; junction bases left unmatched: 14. In germline, CDR1 is MDHEN, CDR2 SYDVKM. The CDR3 runs 16 residues. The full variable domain, its missing parts supplied by reference TRBV28 and TRBJ2-1, is DVKVTQSSRYLVKRTGEKVFLECVQDMDHENMFWYRQDPGLGLRLIYFSYDVKMKEKGDIPEGYSVSREKKERFSLILESASTNQTSMYLCASNIRLAGLANEQFFGPGTRLTVL.

The chain has TRBV5-1 and TRBJ2-1; no definite D call. Germline CDR1 reads SGHRS; CDR2 reads YFSETQ. The CDR3 spans 13 residues. The V end lost 7 bases, the J end lost 5 bases, and 13 bases lay between the germline ends. The CDR3 loop is CASARPPDNEQFF. The CDR3 coding sequence is TGCGCCAGCGCCCGACCCCCAGACAATGAGCAGTTCTTC.

J is TRBJ2-5 and V is TRBV15; 7 bases fit TRBD1. V dropped 5 bases and J dropped 2; count of bases not matched to a gene: 5. Looked up from germline, CDR1 is LNHNV and CDR2 is YYDKDF (reference sequence). This CDR3 comprises 14 residues. Here the CDR3 DNA reads TGTGCCACCAGCGCGACAGGGTTTCAAGAGACCCAGTACTTC. Translation: CATSATGFQETQYF.

The chain has TRBV19 and TRBJ2-2, with TRBD1 identical over 7 bases. From germline, CDR1 is LNHDA and CDR2 SQIVND (reference sequence). The V gene end was trimmed by 6 bases and the J gene end by 0 bases; junction bases not matched to a gene: 4. CDR3 length: 15 residues. The CDR3: CASRITGANTGELFF. DNA for the CDR3: TGTGCCAGTAGGATTACAGGGGCGAACACCGGGGAGCTGTTTTTT.

This clone came up a few times. This chain connects TRBV30 to TRBJ1-1, with TRBD1 matching over 7 bases. Germline trimming cut 5 bases from V and 1 base from J; bases unmatched to any gene: 4. The length of the CDR3 is 13 residues. The germline CDR1 and CDR2 sequences are GTSNPN and SVGIG (reference sequence). The CDR3 sequence: CAWARQGNTEAFF. The CDR3 region has the DNA TGTGCCTGGGCAAGACAGGGGAACACTGAAGCTTTCTTT.

The chain has TRBV7-8 and TRBJ1-3, with D tentatively TRBD1 (6 bases). The germline CDR1 and CDR2 sequences are SGHVS and FQNEAQ. V lost 5 bases to trimming and J lost 8 bases, with 16 bases between them. The length of the CDR3 is 14 residues. CDR3 nucleotides: TGTGCCAGCAGCCGAGGGGGATCTACAGACACCATATATTTT. Amino acid sequence: CASSRGGSTDTIYF.

The chain has TRBV7-3 and TRBJ2-3; 14 nucleotides match TRBD2. Germline values: CDR1 SGHTA, CDR2 FQGTGA. V lost 5 bases, J lost 0 bases, and 10 bases stayed unmatched. This CDR3 comprises 19 residues. The CDR3 protein is CASSVSGGLAGGSTDTQYF. As DNA, the CDR3 is TGTGCCAGCAGCGTTTCCGGAGGACTAGCGGGGGGAAGCACAGATACGCAGTATTTT.

This chain uses TRBV13 with TRBJ2-7; D uncertain. V was shortened by 5 bases and J by 0 bases, with 14 bases between the two germline ends. The germline V gene has CDR1 PRHDT and CDR2 FYEKMQ (reference sequence). The CDR3 sequence is 15 residues long. The CDR3 sequence: CASSTSPGTSYEQYF. In DNA form, the CDR3 reads TGTGCCAGCAGCACATCTCCCGGAACCTCCTACGAGCAGTACTTC.

This clone was picked up one time. This rearrangement joins TRBV5-1 to TRBJ2-2, with 7 bases aligning to TRBD2. This CDR3 contains 16 residues. V was pared by 0 bases and J by 2 bases, with 4 bases of the junction left unmatched. Germline lookup yields CDR1 SGHRS and CDR2 YFSETQ. Here the CDR3 DNA reads TGCGCCAGCAGCTTGGGGGCTAGCGGTAACACCGGGGAGCTGTTTTTT. It encodes CASSLGASGNTGELFF.

The V call is TRBV30, the J call TRBJ2-3; D may match TRBD1 or TRBD2 (6 bases each). This CDR3 is 14 amino acids long. In germline, CDR1 is GTSNPN, CDR2 SVGIG (reference sequence). Trimming shortened V by 4 bases and J by 6 bases, and 17 bases separated the two germline ends. In DNA form, the CDR3 reads TGTGCCTGGACATCTTCGGGGGCCAGCGATACGCAGTATTTT. This encodes CAWTSSGASDTQYF.

The V gene is TRBV3-1 (or the pseudogene TRBV3-2), the J gene TRBJ2-7; 8 nucleotides line up with TRBD2. This CDR3 has 16 residues. In germline, CDR1 is LGHDT, CDR2 YNNKEL (reference sequence). The V segment lost 4 bases and the J segment 0 bases; nucleotides outside the gene matches: 8. The CDR3 DNA sequence: TGTGCCAGCAGCCTCCTGAGCGGGGGTAGCTCCTACGAGCAGTACTTC. It encodes CASSLLSGGSSYEQYF.

The rearrangement uses TRBV7-6 and TRBJ2-2; 11 positions agree with TRBD2. Trimming took 4 bases from V and 5 from J; bases not matched to a gene: 6. The CDR3 totals 16 residues. In germline, CDR1 is SGHVS, CDR2 FNYEAQ. CDR3 in amino acids: CASSYGTSGLTGELFF. DNA for the CDR3: TGTGCCAGCAGCTACGGGACTAGCGGATTAACCGGGGAGCTGTTTTTT.

By proportion, this clone is medium-sized. The chain carries TRBV7-3 and TRBJ1-5; a possible D gene is TRBD1 (6 bases). Trimming pared 2 bases from V and 1 base from J, leaving 9 bases between. The CDR3 has 15 amino acids. Germline V gene lookup returns CDR1 SGHTA and CDR2 FQGTGA. The CDR3 is CASSLSGVSNQPQHF. CDR3 in DNA: TGTGCCAGCAGCTTATCAGGGGTCAGCAATCAGCCCCAGCATTTT. Together with reference TRBV7-3 and TRBJ1-5, the CDR3 gives the full variable domain: GAGVSQTPSNKVTEKGKYVELRCDPISGHTALYWYRQSLGQGPEFLIYFQGTGAADDSGLPNDRFFAVRPEGSVSTLKIQRTERGDSAVYLCASSLSGVSNQPQHFGDGTRLSIL.

This rearrangement joins TRBV29-1 to TRBJ2-1; D remains unclear. The germline V gene has CDR1 SQVTM and CDR2 ANQGSEA. The CDR3 sequence is 12 residues long. The V gene lost 4 bases and the J gene lost 9 bases, with 13 bases spanning the gap. The CDR3 DNA follows: TGCAGCGTTGTTTACGGTGTTGGTGAGCAGTTCTTC. Translating it yields CSVVYGVGEQFF.

This clone was detected once. This rearrangement joins TRBV21-1 to TRBJ2-7; TRBD2 is taken as the D call from the table, unchecked against the DNA. TRBV21-1 is noted as a pseudogene. The CDR3 runs 15 residues. CDR3 in amino acids: CASSKVNQASYEQYF. DNA for the CDR3: TGTGCCAGCAGCAAAGTTAATCAAGCCTCCTACGAGCAGTACTTC.

This chain uses TRBV5-1 with TRBJ2-3; D gene unclear. There are 16 residues in the CDR3. CDR1 SGHRS and CDR2 YFSETQ come from the germline V gene. V dropped 1 base and J dropped 2 bases, with 14 bases sitting between them. The CDR3 sequence is CASSLYTEVNTDTQYF. CDR3 bases: TGCGCCAGCAGCTTGTATACAGAAGTAAACACAGATACGCAGTATTTT.

V usage is TRBV5-1 and J usage is TRBJ1-4; 7 nucleotides line up with TRBD1. The length of the CDR3 is 14 residues. V lost 2 bases to trimming and J lost 2 bases; unmatched junction nucleotides: 0. Germline CDR1 and CDR2: SGHRS and YFSETQ. In nucleotides, the CDR3 is TGCGCCAGCAGCTTACAGGGGACTAATGAAAAACTGTTTTTT. Protein sequence: CASSLQGTNEKLFF.

The genes are TRBV7-3 and TRBJ2-1; D not resolved. Germline CDR1 SGHTA, CDR2 FQGTGA. The CDR3 runs to 14 residues. Between the trimmed V and J ends, which lost 5 bases and 8 bases, there was a span of 16 bases. The CDR3: CASSPRASAYEQFF. The CDR3 region has the DNA TGTGCCAGCAGCCCACGGGCCTCAGCGTATGAGCAGTTCTTC.

The chain is built from TRBV18 and TRBJ2-1; TRBD2 might be the D (5 bases). The CDR3 totals 14 residues. Germline V lookup: CDR1 KGHSH, CDR2 LQKENI. Trimming shortened V by 3 bases and J by 8 bases, and 14 bases separated the two germline ends. This CDR3 reads CASSPLDSSDEQFF. As DNA, the CDR3 is TGTGCCAGCTCACCTCTGGACTCTTCCGATGAGCAGTTCTTC.

The chain joins TRBV4-1 to TRBJ2-7; D tentatively fits TRBD1 or TRBD2 (6 bases each). Germline V gene data show CDR1 as MGHRA and CDR2 as YSYEKL. V was trimmed by 3 bases and J by 3 bases, leaving 9 bases between them. This CDR3 is built from 13 residues. CDR3 sequence reads: CASSQGGDYEQYF. The CDR3 DNA follows: TGCGCCAGCAGCCAGGGGGGCGACTACGAGCAGTACTTC.

In its sample, this clone was seen a few times. The rearrangement links TRBV5-1 to TRBJ2-3; D is perhaps TRBD1 (6 bases). The CDR3 covers 13 residues. Trimming removed 4 bases from V and 4 bases from J, with 10 bases in between. In germline, CDR1 is SGHRS, CDR2 YFSETQ. The CDR3 reads CASSGDRPDTQYF. The DNA for the CDR3 is TGCGCCAGCAGCGGTGACAGGCCAGATACGCAGTATTTT.

The V call is TRBV5-6, the J call TRBJ1-5; 9 bases are a match to TRBD1. The V gene end was trimmed by 4 bases and the J gene end by 7 bases; junction bases not matched to a gene: 9. The CDR3 extends over 15 amino acids. CDR1 is SGHDT and CDR2 is YYEEEE in the germline V gene. DNA for the CDR3: TGTGCCAGCAGCCCGGGTCCGGGACAGGGACAGCCCCAGCATTTT. It yields the protein CASSPGPGQGQPQHF.

This chain links TRBV5-1 with TRBJ2-3; 8 nucleotides agree with TRBD2. The CDR3 has 17 amino acids. V trimming: 0 bases; J trimming: 3 bases; junction bases outside the gene matches: 9. The germline gives CDR1 SGHRS, CDR2 YFSETQ. CDR3 residues: CASSLGASGFFTDTQYF. CDR3 DNA sequence: TGCGCCAGCAGCTTGGGGGCTAGCGGGTTTTTTACAGATACGCAGTATTTT.

The chain joins TRBV19 to TRBJ2-1; a weak D match, TRBD1 (7 bases). CDR3 length: 16 residues. V was pared by 7 bases and J by 5 bases, with 21 bases between. Germline CDR1 and CDR2: LNHDA and SQIVND (reference sequence). The CDR3 sequence: CASTLLGGDRDNEQFF. CDR3 nucleotides: TGTGCCAGTACCCTCCTCGGCGGGGACAGAGACAATGAGCAGTTCTTC. Based on the CDR3 plus reference TRBV19 and TRBJ2-1, the full variable domain is DGGITQSPKYLFRKEGQNVTLSCEQNLNHDAMYWYRQDPGQGLRLIYYSQIVNDFQKGDIAEGYSVSREKKESFPLTVTSAQKNPTAFYLCASTLLGGDRDNEQFFGPGTRLTVL.

This clone was seen a few times. The J gene is TRBJ2-2, the V gene TRBV6-5; D is undetermined. The V gene's germline CDR1 is MNHEY and CDR2 SVGAGI. The CDR3 loop spans 14 amino acids. V was pared by 6 bases and J by 2 bases, with 10 bases between. This chain's CDR3 is CASSFAQNTGELFF. CDR3 nucleotide sequence: TGTGCCAGCAGCTTCGCTCAAAACACCGGGGAGCTGTTTTTT.

The chain employs TRBV5-4 and TRBJ1-2; TRBD1 agrees at 7 bases. Trimming took 1 base from V and 4 from J; bases not matched to a gene: 7. Germline V lookup: CDR1 SGHNT, CDR2 YYREEE (reference sequence). The CDR3 consists of 15 residues. The CDR3 here is CASSLSRGHGYGYTF. The DNA of the CDR3 is TGTGCCAGCAGCTTGTCGAGGGGGCATGGCTATGGCTACACCTTC.

The chain combines TRBV29-1 with TRBJ1-2, with D possibly being TRBD1 (6 bases). Germline lookup yields CDR1 SQVTM and CDR2 ANQGSEA. With 7 bases removed from V and 2 bases from J, the gap between germline ends came to 14 bases. The CDR3 is made up of 13 amino acids. CDR3 sequence reads: CSAWTDLNYGYTF. DNA of the CDR3: TGCAGCGCCTGGACAGACCTAAACTATGGCTACACCTTC.

This clone was recorded only once. The chain links TRBV3-1 (or the pseudogene TRBV3-2) to TRBJ2-5; TRBD2 agrees at 7 bases. Germline CDR1 LGHDT, CDR2 YNNKEL (reference sequence). J was trimmed by 7 bases and V by 1 base; bases with no gene match: 9. CDR3 size: 15 residues. The CDR3 nucleotides are TGTGCCAGCAGCCAAGGGCTAGCGGAATCTGGGACCCAGTACTTC. Residues: CASSQGLAESGTQYF.

This clone was detected only a few times. This rearrangement joins TRBV19 to TRBJ2-6; D might be TRBD1 (6 bases). Trimming removed 11 bases from V and 2 bases from J, with 13 bases in between. CDR1 is LNHDA and CDR2 is SQIVND in the germline V gene (reference sequence). The CDR3 runs 14 residues. Here the CDR3 reads CACEDSPGANVLTF. The CDR3 nucleotides are TGTGCCTGCGAGGACAGCCCTGGGGCCAACGTCCTGACTTTC.